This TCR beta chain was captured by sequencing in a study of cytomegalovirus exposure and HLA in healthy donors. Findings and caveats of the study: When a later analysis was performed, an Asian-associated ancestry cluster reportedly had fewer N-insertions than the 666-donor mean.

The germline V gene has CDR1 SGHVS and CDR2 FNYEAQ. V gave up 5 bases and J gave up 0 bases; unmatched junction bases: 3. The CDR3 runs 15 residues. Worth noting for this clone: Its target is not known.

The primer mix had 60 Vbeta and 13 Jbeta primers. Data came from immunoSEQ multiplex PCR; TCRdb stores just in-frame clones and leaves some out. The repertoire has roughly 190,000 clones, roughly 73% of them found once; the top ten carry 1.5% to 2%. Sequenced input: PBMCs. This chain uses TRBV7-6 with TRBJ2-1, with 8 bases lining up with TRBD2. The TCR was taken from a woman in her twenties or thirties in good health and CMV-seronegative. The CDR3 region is CASSRAGDSYNEQFF. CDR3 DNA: TGTGCCAGCAGCCGAGCGGGGGACTCCTACAATGAGCAGTTCTTC.